This TCR beta chain emerged from a study of regulatory T cells in long-lasting Graves disease (dated by TCRdb to about 2021). In the study overall: Antithyroid drugs had been taken for less than 3 months by newly diagnosed Graves' disease patients. Peripheral blood TCR sequencing and RNA sequencing compared persistent Graves' disease patients with newly diagnosed Graves' disease patients. The study was registered as a clinical trial and conducted in China. TCR sequencing covered around 13 persistent and approximately 20 newly diagnosed Graves' disease patients, some 33 samples in total. The paper as a whole reports these results and caveats: TRBV28, TRBJ1-2 and TRBJ2-5 were preferentially used in persistent disease, while TRBV20-1 and TRBJ2-1 were favored in newly diagnosed disease. Compared with newly diagnosed patients, patients with persistent Graves' disease had lower TCR Shannon entropy and fewer highly expanded clones, which suggests clonal expansion. Only the TCR beta chain was sequenced and analyzed. More public clonotypes were shared among persistent patients (over 2,500) than among newly diagnosed patients (approximately 930). Only peripheral blood was studied, because thyroid tissue, the primary lesion, was inaccessible. The small sample size was acknowledged by the authors as a limitation that may reduce accuracy.

Trimming at the junction amounts to 6 bases on V and 6 bases on J, and the germline ends lie 10 bases apart. CDR1 and CDR2 were assigned from the germline V gene as SNHLY and FYNNEI. Including cysteine and phenylalanine, the CDR3 has 12 amino acids. Of the read, only the CDR3 DNA is kept; its 36 bases are in frame from base 1. In light of the paper, this sample's time point label describes: newly diagnosed GD, antithyroid drugs for less than 3 months. For both TCR sequencing and RNA sequencing, RNA was extracted from PBMCs in TRIzol. The diagnosis of Graves' disease followed American Thyroid Association guidelines. The patients came from an endocrinology department in Xi'an, China. Each patient gave 7.5 to 10 milliliters of peripheral blood, collected in an EDTA anticoagulant tube. Ficoll Paque Plus density gradient separation was used to isolate PBMCs, and no additional T cell sorting was done. An Agilent 2100 Bioanalyzer and agarose gel were used to check RNA quality, and a NanoDrop 2000 was used to measure RNA concentration.

The library came from multiplex PCR. These reads were obtained on an Illumina HiSeq 4000. To build TCR beta libraries, CDR3 regions were amplified by Arm-PCR using iRepertoire HTBI primers. Gel purification was performed on PCR products prior to sequencing. In the authors' own workflow: Across samples, about 64 TRBV and roughly 15 TRBJ segments were identified and used for gene usage analysis of CDR3 amino acid clonotypes. Filtered high-quality paired reads were merged into contigs using COPE and FqMerger. BLAST was used to align contigs to IMGT TRBV, TRBD and TRBJ reference genes, and CDR3 was defined according to IMGT. Any clonotype with a frequency above 0.1% was counted as a highly expanded clone. Shannon entropy served as the measure of repertoire diversity, while the Gini coefficient captured V-J evenness. A clonotype was considered public if more than one individual shared it. TCRdb trimmed public reads at Q25 via fastp, called clones via MiXCR and kept in-frame beta chains. Rows matching on CDR3 protein sequence are summarized as one entry with the most common DNA and genes. The V and J calls come from TCRdb's annotation, not from the publication. In all, the sample holds a few hundred thousand distinct CDR3 sequences, and over 15% of those were seen once. Clones ranked in the top ten supply roughly 29% of the sample.

In this sample, this clonotype turned up many times. The clone's antigen remains unknown. Per-base quality was not reported, and no clone a single base away is much larger than it. These data also formed part of another study, on T cells in Graves' hyperthyroidism and ophthalmopathy. That second report states: Graves' hyperthyroidism was defined as stable when no progression to ophthalmopathy occurred over 18 months of follow-up. Hyperthyroidism patients were newly diagnosed, had a disease duration of under 2 months, and were aged 18 to 65 years. Any patient with an uncontrolled infection, another autoimmune disease, pregnancy or lactation was excluded. Clinical symptoms, serum thyroxine and TRAb, thyroid ultrasound, and orbital computed tomography formed the basis for the diagnoses. A first-round RT-PCR of the TCR CDR3 used the HTBI primer set with the Qiagen OneStep RT-PCR kit. Most expanded thyroid clonotypes (frequency above 0.001) were also found in blood, which suggests that blood repertoires may mirror thyroid immune responses. In cross-validation, a model built on a 13 V-J signature told ophthalmopathy apart from stable hyperthyroidism with approximately 91% sensitivity and 81% to 82% specificity, and in testing the same model reached 80%/75%. In validation, the model predicted progression to ophthalmopathy a median of about 6 months before onset, with approximately 71% sensitivity and almost 75% specificity. TCR V-J signatures able to tell the groups apart were searched for in a discovery cohort of 100 patients, of whom 43 had Graves' ophthalmopathy and around 58 had stable Graves' hyperthyroidism. Prospective prediction of ophthalmopathy was tested in an independent validation cohort of fewer than 20 hyperthyroidism patients and 17 patients who later progressed to ophthalmopathy. For training and testing, the approximately 97 patients in the discovery cohort were randomly divided in a 7:3 ratio. In about 6 Graves' hyperthyroidism patients, the study also compared T-cell repertoires from thyroid tissue with T-cell repertoires from blood. After sampling, hyperthyroidism patients received methimazole starting at 30 mg daily, and ophthalmopathy patients received high-dose intravenous methylprednisolone. Libraries were constructed in a second round of multiplex PCR, after which size selection and purification were performed. Paired-end sequencing of the libraries was performed with 100 bp reads on an Illumina HiSeq2000. SOAPnuke was used to process the raw data, removing reads that contained adapters or uncalled bases, had a mean Phred below 15, or lacked an exact match to the constant primer or identifier. High-quality paired reads were merged using COPE v1.2.5, and each unique nucleotide sequence was defined as a clonotype. MiTCR v1.1 was used to align the clonotypes against IMGT TRBV, TRBD and TRBJ reference segments. Analysis was restricted to V-J combinations with a frequency above 0.0001, which covered 98% to 99.2% of repertoires. The TCS score was defined as the ratio of F50 (clonal expansion) to E x V (chaos), calculated using BLOSUM62-based TCRdist between CDR3 peptides within each V-J. Welch's t-statistics and random forest reduced around 520 V-J features to roughly 13, which were used in a naive Bayes classifier (R e1071). No statistical method was used to fix the sample size in advance, and group allocation was not hidden from the investigators. TCR Vbeta CDR3 sequencing of approximately 140 peripheral blood samples (more than 40 ophthalmopathy, about 80 hyperthyroidism and approximately 17 progressor patients) is reported in the paper.

The chain was built from TRBV2 and TRBJ2-3; the D gene assignment is ambiguous. This specimen consisted of peripheral blood mononuclear cells (PBMCs), obtained at new diagnosis, from a patient treated with antithyroid drugs. This receptor was taken from a man aged 35 to 55 with Graves disease. Donor details come from another sample of the same person, matched by shared clones. The CDR3 corresponds to CASRDLGDTQYF. The sequence in DNA is TGTGCCAGCAGGGACCTCGGGGATACGCAGTATTTT.